Listed below are T cell receptor beta chains from one sample, sequenced in a study of molecular identifiers for immune sequencing clone quantification. Using its own MiXCR run on the PCR reads, TCRdb lists one record per CDR3 protein. The sample has roughly 320,000 distinct CDR3 sequences, about a fifth seen once. Material for sequencing was naive CD8+ T cells from blood, with Jurkat cell RNA spiked in. The source is a human donor in good health. Some libraries in this study had Jurkat cell RNA spiked in. CDR3s include the opening cysteine and the closing phenylalanine or tryptophan. The D gene is left open where the match is weak. For some rows the clone size is stated as once, few or many, or as a class when expanded; others skip it.

CDR3 protein: CASRGGGGETQYF
CDR3 DNA: TGTGCCAGCAGGGGTGGCGGAGGAGAGACCCAGTACTTC
V gene: TRBV27
clone size: many
D gene: .
J gene: TRBJ2-5

CDR3 protein: CASGGAEYEQYF
CDR3 DNA: TGTGCCAGCGGGGGGGCAGAATACGAGCAGTACTTC
V gene: TRBV9
clone size: .
D gene: .
J gene: TRBJ2-7

CDR3 protein: CASSLPTGETQYF
CDR3 DNA: TGTGCCAGCAGCTTACCTACCGGGGAGACCCAGTACTTC
V gene: TRBV7-9
clone size: many
D gene: .
J gene: TRBJ2-5

CDR3 protein: CASSATTAPNTEAFF
CDR3 DNA: TGTGCCAGCAGTGCAACGACAGCGCCAAACACTGAAGCTTTCTTT
V gene: TRBV2
clone size: many
D gene: .
J gene: TRBJ1-1

CDR3 protein: CASRGLTPDNEQFF
CDR3 DNA: TGTGCCAGCAGGGGGTTGACGCCAGACAATGAGCAGTTCTTC
V gene: TRBV27
clone size: few
D gene: .
J gene: TRBJ2-1

CDR3 protein: CASSRLPSGGLSQETQYF
CDR3 DNA: TGCGCCAGCAGCAGACTCCCTAGCGGGGGGTTATCCCAAGAGACCCAGTACTTC
V gene: TRBV5-1
clone size: many
D gene: TRBD2
J gene: TRBJ2-5

CDR3 protein: CASSSSGTTTDTQYF
CDR3 DNA: TGTGCCAGCAGCTCTTCCGGGACTACCACAGATACGCAGTATTTT
V gene: TRBV13
clone size: many
D gene: TRBD2
J gene: TRBJ2-3

CDR3 protein: CASSSRSGNEQFF
CDR3 DNA: TGTGCCAGCAGCTCCAGGTCGGGAAATGAGCAGTTCTTC
V gene: TRBV7-9
clone size: many
D gene: .
J gene: TRBJ2-1

CDR3 protein: CASSQQGSTSCEQYF
CDR3 DNA: TGCGCCAGCAGCCAGCAGGGCTCCACTTCCTGCGAGCAGTACTTC
V gene: TRBV4-1
clone size: .
D gene: .
J gene: TRBJ2-7

CDR3 protein: CASSAGTGSSPLHF
CDR3 DNA: TGTGCCAGCAGCGCCGGGACAGGCTCTTCACCCCTCCACTTT
V gene: TRBV13
clone size: many
D gene: TRBD1
J gene: TRBJ1-6

CDR3 protein: CSAHSGSSYEQYF
CDR3 DNA: TGCAGTGCCCATAGCGGGAGCTCCTACGAGCAGTACTTC
V gene: TRBV20-1
clone size: many
D gene: TRBD2
J gene: TRBJ2-7

CDR3 protein: CASSLGPLSGANVLTF
CDR3 DNA: TGTGCCAGCAGCTTAGGCCCCCTCTCTGGGGCCAACGTCCTGACTTTC
V gene: TRBV11-2
clone size: .
D gene: .
J gene: TRBJ2-6

CDR3 protein: CASSHGNYEQYF
CDR3 DNA: TGTGCCAGCAGCCACGGAAACTACGAGCAGTACTTC
V gene: TRBV3-1
clone size: few
D gene: .
J gene: TRBJ2-7

CDR3 protein: CASSPLGADTQYF
CDR3 DNA: TGTGCCAGCAGTCCATTGGGCGCAGATACGCAGTATTTT
V gene: TRBV27
clone size: .
D gene: .
J gene: TRBJ2-3

CDR3 protein: CASSLSTGRYQETQYF
CDR3 DNA: TGTGCCAGCAGTTTATCTACCGGTCGGTACCAAGAGACCCAGTACTTC
V gene: TRBV27
clone size: few
D gene: .
J gene: TRBJ2-5

CDR3 protein: CASSGGENNQPQHF
CDR3 DNA: TGTGCCAGCAGCGGGGGGGAGAACAATCAGCCCCAGCATTTT
V gene: TRBV7-9
clone size: many
D gene: .
J gene: TRBJ1-5

CDR3 protein: CSVAGQGSNTEAFF
CDR3 DNA: TGCAGCGTTGCGGGACAGGGGTCGAACACTGAAGCTTTCTTT
V gene: TRBV29-1
clone size: many
D gene: TRBD1
J gene: TRBJ1-1

CDR3 protein: CASSPQGGTPTTKTSSYNSPLHF
CDR3 DNA: TGTGCCAGCAGTCCGCAGGGGGGGACACCGACCACAAAAACAAGCTCCTATAATTCACCCCTCCACTTT
V gene: TRBV27
clone size: .
D gene: TRBD1
J gene: TRBJ1-6

CDR3 protein: CASSLALGSAGELFF
CDR3 DNA: TGTGCCAGCAGCTTAGCGCTGGGGTCGGCCGGGGAGCTGTTTTTT
V gene: TRBV7-6
clone size: many
D gene: .
J gene: TRBJ2-2

CDR3 protein: CASSQSEGEEETQYF
CDR3 DNA: TGTGCCAGCAGCCAATCCGAAGGGGAAGAAGAGACCCAGTACTTC
V gene: TRBV13
clone size: many
D gene: .
J gene: TRBJ2-5

CDR3 protein: CSVASGLAYEQYF
CDR3 DNA: TGCAGCGTCGCTAGCGGGTTAGCCTACGAGCAGTACTTC
V gene: TRBV29-1
clone size: many
D gene: TRBD2
J gene: TRBJ2-7

CDR3 protein: CASSLDYGTGLGTDTQYF
CDR3 DNA: TGTGCCAGCAGCTTAGATTACGGGACAGGGTTGGGCACAGATACGCAGTATTTT
V gene: TRBV11-2
clone size: .
D gene: TRBD1
J gene: TRBJ2-3